The 20 T cell receptor beta chains listed next were all sequenced from one sample in a study of response to subunit inactivated influenza vaccine. TCRdb fed the RT-PCR reads into MiXCR, producing one record per CDR3 protein. The sample holds about half a million distinct CDR3 sequences; around 8% are singletons and the top ten take 10% to 15%. The sequenced sample was PBMCs from blood, obtained around 25 months after vaccination. The receptor source for this set is a man aged 50 to 69 who received an inactivated influenza vaccine.

This clonotype was seen repeatedly, ten times or more. J is TRBJ2-5 and V is TRBV6-1; the D gene could be TRBD1 or TRBD2 (5 bases each). The length of the CDR3 is 14 residues. The V end was cut by 6 bases, the J end by 4 bases, with 15 bases between. Germline V lookup: CDR1 MNHNS, CDR2 SASEGT. CDR3 coding DNA: TGTGCCAGCAGCCAAGGGACCCCCGGAGAGACCCAGTACTTC. Protein: CASSQGTPGETQYF.

This clonotype was recorded at least ten times. This sequence joins TRBV3-1 and TRBJ1-6, with D possibly being TRBD1 (6 bases). Germline V gene lookup returns CDR1 LGHDT and CDR2 YNNKEL (reference sequence). This CDR3 comprises 16 residues. V shed 1 base and J shed 7 bases, with 14 bases lying between them. CDR3 region: CASSQVRTAKNSPLHF. In DNA form, the CDR3 reads TGTGCCAGCAGCCAAGTCCGGACAGCCAAAAATTCACCCCTCCACTTT.

The chain employs TRBV20-1 and TRBJ2-5; D is possibly TRBD2 (5 bases). This CDR3 is built from 11 residues. The germline gives CDR1 DFQATT, CDR2 SNEGSKA (reference sequence). Trimming stripped 7 bases from V and 5 bases from J, with 11 bases between. The DNA for the CDR3 is TGCAGTGTTAAAGAGGGCGAGACCCAGTACTTC. Protein sequence: CSVKEGETQYF.

This clonotype was seen more than once but under ten times. The V call is TRBV7-8, the J call TRBJ2-7, with 8 bases aligning to TRBD1. J gave up 2 bases and V 1 base, and 4 bases lay outside the gene matches. This CDR3 has 15 amino acids. Germline V gene data show CDR1 as SGHVS and CDR2 as FQNEAQ. The CDR3 DNA reads as TGTGCCAGCAGCTTAGTGTCGGGACAGGCCTACGAGCAGTACTTC. Its translation: CASSLVSGQAYEQYF.

At least ten counts were recorded for this clonotype. V gene TRBV5-1 combines with J gene TRBJ2-5, with D uncertain. V was cut by 0 bases and J by 4 bases, with 13 bases left in between. CDR1 and CDR2 from the germline V gene are SGHRS and YFSETQ. The CDR3 extends over 15 amino acids. CDR3: CASSLASVPGETQYF. CDR3 coding DNA: TGCGCCAGCAGCTTGGCTTCGGTGCCGGGAGAGACCCAGTACTTC. The whole variable domain, filled in from reference TRBV5-1 and TRBJ2-5, reads KAGVTQTPRYLIKTRGQQVTLSCSPISGHRSVSWYQQTPGQGLQFLFEYFSETQRNKGNFPGRFSGRQFSNSRSEMNVSTLELGDSALYLCASSLASVPGETQYFGPGTRLLVL.

The chain carries TRBV12-3 or TRBV12-4 and TRBJ2-1; 9 bases agree with TRBD2. V was clipped by 1 base and J by 4 bases; unmatched bases: 8. The CDR3 consists of 17 residues. The chain's CDR3 is CASSLEEAGGRYNEQFF. In nucleotides, the CDR3 is TGTGCCAGCAGTTTAGAAGAGGCGGGAGGGAGGTACAATGAGCAGTTCTTC.

The chain joins TRBV7-8 to TRBJ1-5; possibly TRBD1 for D (5 bases). Germline CDR1 is SGHVS and CDR2 is FQNEAQ. The ends were cut back, 7 bases at V and 3 bases at J, with 13 bases in the middle. The CDR3 extends over 14 amino acids. The CDR3 coding sequence is TGTGCCAGCAATCTGGGACCGAACAATCAGCCCCAGCATTTT. Protein: CASNLGPNNQPQHF.

The rearrangement links TRBV10-3 to TRBJ2-5, with 8 bases identical to TRBD1. The CDR3 has 14 amino acids. Trimming removed 6 bases from V and 0 bases from J; junction bases left unmatched: 3. The germline CDR1 and CDR2 sequences are ENHRY and SYGVKD. CDR3 bases: TGTGCCATCAGCAAGGGACAGGACCAAGAGACCCAGTACTTC. Amino acids: CAISKGQDQETQYF.

Ten or more counts support this clonotype. In nucleotides, the CDR3 is TGTGCCATCAACGCCGGGACTAGCGGGGATGAGCAGTTCTTC. This encodes CAINAGTSGDEQFF. V is TRBV10-3 and J is TRBJ2-1; 13 bases align to TRBD2. Trimming took 7 bases from V and 8 from J; bases not matched to a gene: 5. The germline CDR1 and CDR2 sequences are ENHRY and SYGVKD. This CDR3 contains 14 residues.

This clonotype was picked up many times. This chain links TRBV7-2 with TRBJ2-3; 11 bases agree with TRBD2. CDR1 and CDR2 (germline): SGHTA, FQGNSA. V was clipped by 5 bases and J by 3 bases; unmatched bases: 4. The CDR3 runs 15 residues. CDR3 sequence reads: CASSLASGRTDTQYF. DNA for the CDR3: TGTGCCAGCAGCCTTGCTAGCGGGAGGACAGATACGCAGTATTTT.

The chain has TRBV18 and TRBJ1-1, with D perhaps matching TRBD1 (5 bases). Germline V gives CDR1 KGHSH, CDR2 LQKENI. V lost 3 bases and J lost 11, with 13 bases in between. This CDR3 spans 12 amino acids. CDR3 nucleotide sequence: TGTGCCAGCTCACCCCAGGGTTTTGAGGCTTTCTTT. As protein: CASSPQGFEAFF.

The chain combines TRBV5-5 with TRBJ2-5, with 7 bases lining up with TRBD1. The CDR3 covers 15 residues. V was pared by 2 bases and J by 9 bases, with 13 bases of the junction left unmatched. The germline gives CDR1 SGHKS, CDR2 YYEKEE (reference sequence). The CDR3 reads CASSLTRGWQSAQYF. The CDR3 DNA sequence: TGTGCCAGCAGCTTAACCAGGGGGTGGCAGTCGGCCCAGTACTTC.

This clonotype came up a few times. The J gene is TRBJ2-3, the V gene TRBV9, with no clear D. Deletions cut 4 bases from V and 5 bases from J, with 17 bases between. Germline lookup yields CDR1 SGDLS and CDR2 YYNGEE. This CDR3 is built from 15 residues. The CDR3 sequence: CASSSPRTNLDTQYF. Here the CDR3 DNA reads TGTGCCAGCAGCTCCCCGAGAACTAATTTAGATACGCAGTATTTT.

This clonotype was seen ten or more times. The V and J genes are TRBV12-3 or TRBV12-4 and TRBJ1-1; perhaps TRBD1 as D (6 bases). The CDR3 is 18 amino acids. V shed 1 base and J shed 0 bases, with 18 bases lying between them. The CDR3 DNA follows: TGTGCCAGCAGTTTAGTAGAGGTCTGGACAGACATGAACACTGAAGCTTTCTTT. Its protein product is CASSLVEVWTDMNTEAFF.

This clonotype was observed a few times. The rearrangement joins TRBV20-1 to TRBJ2-5; 9 bases match TRBD2. The CDR3 has 14 residues. The junction had 7 bases not matched to a gene; V was cut back by 3 bases and J by 5 bases. From germline, CDR1 is DFQATT and CDR2 SNEGSKA (reference sequence). CDR3: CSASAAGGPETQYF. The CDR3 DNA reads TGCAGTGCTAGCGCAGCGGGGGGCCCCGAGACCCAGTACTTC.

The gene calls are TRBV15 and TRBJ1-2; 7 nucleotides match TRBD1. CDR1 and CDR2 (germline): LNHNV, YYDKDF (reference sequence). With 0 bases clipped from V and 0 bases from J, the junction kept 4 bases outside the gene matches. There are 16 residues in the CDR3. The CDR3 nucleotides read TGTGCCACCAGCAGAGACGGGACAGCAGCTAACTATGGCTACACCTTC. Protein: CATSRDGTAANYGYTF.

The chain couples TRBV7-2 to TRBJ1-2, with D tentatively TRBD1 (5 bases). The CDR3 contains 15 residues. Germline assignment: CDR1 SGHTA and CDR2 FQGNSA. The ends were cut back, 2 bases at V and 4 bases at J, with 14 bases in the middle. Written as DNA, the CDR3 is TGTGCCAGCAGCTTACATTTTGGGGGGTCCTATGGCTACACCTTC. This encodes CASSLHFGGSYGYTF.

The genes are TRBV19 and TRBJ2-3; tentative D call: TRBD1 (5 bases). The CDR3 is made up of 14 amino acids. Germline-derived CDR1 and CDR2 are LNHDA and SQIVND (reference sequence). Trimming cost V 7 bases and J 0 bases, with 11 bases left between them. CDR3 protein: CASTDTLSTDTQYF. CDR3 nucleotides: TGTGCCAGTACGGACACCTTAAGCACAGATACGCAGTATTTT.

This clonotype was counted many times. This chain joins TRBV12-3 or TRBV12-4 and TRBJ2-2, with a weak D call TRBD2 (6 bases). The CDR3 covers 11 residues. Trimming took 6 bases from V and 8 from J, leaving 7 bases between them. CDR3 bases: TGTGCCAGCAGCCGGGGGGGGGAGCTGTTTTTT. Translating it yields CASSRGGELFF.

This clonotype was observed at least ten times. The J gene is TRBJ2-7, the V gene TRBV12-3 or TRBV12-4, with TRBD1 matching over 7 bases. The CDR3 runs to 12 residues. With V trimmed by 6 bases and J by 6 bases, 5 bases remained unmatched. The CDR3 spells CASRSTGSEQYF. For the CDR3, the DNA is TGTGCCAGCAGATCGACAGGGTCCGAGCAGTACTTC.